Listed here are 3 T cell receptor beta chains from one sample, sequenced in a study of T cells in localized non-small cell lung cancer. Clones were read by immunoSEQ multiplex PCR, and TCRdb kept only the in-frame ones, dropping some. The sample yields about 1,400 clones, more than 20% seen once. The sample here was lung tumor tissue, taken before any cancer treatment. The receptors derive from a male donor at least 60 years old with stage II lung adenocarcinoma.

CDR3 nucleotides: TGTGCCAGCAGTGAAGCGGACAGGGGGGAGACCCAGTACTTC. Its protein product is CASSEADRGETQYF. V and J are TRBV6-1 and TRBJ2-5; TRBD1 aligns across 10 bases. The CDR3 has 14 residues. V trimming: 0 bases; J trimming: 5 bases; junction bases outside the gene matches: 0. Germline CDR1 is MNHNS and CDR2 is SASEGT.

This clone is medium-sized. The gene calls are TRBV6-8 and TRBJ1-1, with D tentatively TRBD1 (6 bases). CDR3 length equals 15 residues. V dropped 7 bases and J dropped 5 bases, with 20 bases sitting between them. CDR1 is MNHGY and CDR2 is SAAAGT in the germline V gene. The CDR3 region has the DNA TGTGCCAGCACCTCATTCGGACAGAGGAGGACTGAAGCTTTCTTT. This gives the protein CASTSFGQRRTEAFF.

By share of the sample, this clone is medium-sized (0.01 to 0.1%). The rearrangement uses TRBV11-3 and TRBJ2-2; TRBD2 aligns across 8 bases. Unmatched junction bases numbered 7, after V lost 6 bases and J lost 7 bases. The CDR3 is made up of 14 amino acids. Germline assignment: CDR1 SGHNT and CDR2 YENEEA. CDR3 protein: CASRQTSADGELFF. CDR3 sequence (DNA): TGTGCCAGCAGACAGACTAGCGCTGACGGGGAGCTGTTTTTT. The variable domain in full, with the rest retrieved from reference TRBV11-3 and TRBJ2-2, is EAGVVQSPRYKIIEKKQPVAFWCNPISGHNTLYWYLQNLGQGPELLIRYENEEAVDDSQLPKDRFSAERLKGVDSTLKIQPAELGDSAVYLCASRQTSADGELFFGEGSRLTVL.